Detailed here is one T cell receptor beta chain. Its antigen remains unidentified. This sample was included in a study of cytomegalovirus exposure and HLA in healthy donors. The length of the CDR3 is 13 residues. The V gene end was trimmed by 7 bases and the J gene end by 2 bases; junction bases not matched to a gene: 2. Per germline, CDR1 SGHRS and CDR2 YFSETQ. PCR was performed using 60 Vbeta and 13 Jbeta primers. Clones were read by immunoSEQ multiplex PCR, and TCRdb kept only the in-frame ones, dropping some. The repertoire has 170,000 or so clones, around 72% of them found once; the top ten carry around 3.2%. Regarding the study as a whole: Analysis performed later showed TCR beta chains linked to HLA being more clonally expanded than equally common others.

Sequencing was performed on PBMCs. J is TRBJ2-1 and V is TRBV5-1, with 8 bases fitting TRBD2. This sequence originates from a woman between 45 and 60 years old in good health and CMV-seropositive. The DNA of the CDR3 is TGCGCCAGCGCGGGACTAGCCTACAATGAGCAGTTCTTC. Protein product: CASAGLAYNEQFF.